A selection of T cell receptor beta chains follows, all from one sample in a study of blood T cell repertoires in COVID-19. Sequencing was performed with immunoSEQ multiplex PCR; in TCRdb, only in-frame clones are kept and a portion is missing. The repertoire holds some 180,000 clones, with 89% as singletons. Source material: peripheral blood. These receptors all come from a middle-aged man with acute or convalescent COVID-19. Both conserved end residues are part of each CDR3. D genes are given only for firm matches. Clone size is stated in some rows and not others, as once, few, many or a class when expanded.

V gene: TRBV27
D gene: TRBD1
clone size: -
J gene: TRBJ2-7
CDR3 DNA: TGTGCCAGCAGTTCGGGACAGGGGCCCTACGAGCAGTACTTC
CDR3 protein: CASSSGQGPYEQYF

V gene: TRBV7-8
D gene: TRBD1
clone size: -
J gene: TRBJ2-7
CDR3 DNA: TGTGCCAGCAAAGGACAGGGGCAGGTCCCCCAGCAGTACTTC
CDR3 protein: CASKGQGQVPQQYF

V gene: TRBV5-1
D gene: TRBD2
clone size: -
J gene: TRBJ2-1
CDR3 DNA: TGCGCCAGCAGCTTGGGAGGGGCGGGGGGGACTTACAATGAGCAGTTCTTC
CDR3 protein: CASSLGGAGGTYNEQFF

V gene: TRBV12-3/TRBV12-4
D gene: TRBD1
clone size: -
J gene: TRBJ1-4
CDR3 DNA: TGTGCCAGCAACCACAGGGGCGGAAAACTGTTTTTT
CDR3 protein: CASNHRGGKLFF

V gene: TRBV6-5
D gene: -
clone size: -
J gene: TRBJ2-1
CDR3 DNA: TGTGCCAGCAGTTACCGCGACAAATACAATGAGCAGTTCTTC
CDR3 protein: CASSYRDKYNEQFF

V gene: TRBV30
D gene: TRBD1
clone size: -
J gene: TRBJ1-2
CDR3 DNA: TGTGCCTGGACTCGGAGATTAGACAGGGAAATTCTTGGCTACACCTTC
CDR3 protein: CAWTRRLDREILGYTF

V gene: TRBV9
D gene: TRBD2
clone size: -
J gene: TRBJ2-7
CDR3 DNA: TGTGCCAGCGCACCCGGGGGGGGGCCCTCCTACGAGCAGTACTTC
CDR3 protein: CASAPGGGPSYEQYF

V gene: TRBV19
D gene: TRBD2
clone size: -
J gene: TRBJ2-1
CDR3 DNA: TGTGCCAGTAGTATTTCTTGGGGGGGTAGCTCCTACAATGAGCAGTTCTTC
CDR3 protein: CASSISWGGSSYNEQFF

V gene: TRBV7-2
D gene: TRBD1
clone size: -
J gene: TRBJ1-2
CDR3 DNA: TGTGCCAGCAGCTTACCCTTAGGAGGGGGCGTGGGGTATGGCTACACCTTC
CDR3 protein: CASSLPLGGGVGYGYTF

V gene: TRBV4-1
D gene: TRBD2
clone size: -
J gene: TRBJ2-5
CDR3 DNA: TGCGCCAGCAGCCAAGGACTAGCGGGGGGAGATGAGACCCAGTACTTC
CDR3 protein: CASSQGLAGGDETQYF

V gene: TRBV29-1
D gene: TRBD1
clone size: -
J gene: TRBJ1-1
CDR3 DNA: TGCAGCGTTGAGCCAGACAGGGGCACTGAAGCTTTCTTT
CDR3 protein: CSVEPDRGTEAFF

V gene: TRBV5-6
D gene: -
clone size: -
J gene: TRBJ1-3
CDR3 DNA: TGTGCCAGCAGCTTGATAGGGGCTGGAAACACCATATATTTT
CDR3 protein: CASSLIGAGNTIYF

V gene: TRBV4-3
D gene: TRBD1
clone size: -
J gene: TRBJ1-6
CDR3 DNA: TGCGCCAGCAGCCAAGGGGACAGAAATAATTCACCCCTCCACTTT
CDR3 protein: CASSQGDRNNSPLHF

V gene: TRBV5-3
D gene: TRBD2
clone size: -
J gene: TRBJ2-4
CDR3 DNA: TGTGCCAGAAGCTTGGGGACTAGCGGTCCCAAAAACATTCAGTACTTC
CDR3 protein: CARSLGTSGPKNIQYF

V gene: TRBV7-9
D gene: TRBD2
clone size: once
J gene: TRBJ2-5
CDR3 DNA: TGTGCCAGCAGCTTACCGGGACTAGCGGGGGCAGAGACCCAGTACTTC
CDR3 protein: CASSLPGLAGAETQYF

V gene: TRBV5-1
D gene: -
clone size: -
J gene: TRBJ2-1
CDR3 DNA: TGCGCCAGCAGCACCCCCCTTGGAGGGGCCACGAGGAATGAGCAGTTCTTC
CDR3 protein: CASSTPLGGATRNEQFF

V gene: TRBV27
D gene: -
clone size: -
J gene: TRBJ1-1
CDR3 DNA: TGTGCCAGCAGTCCAACCACAGGGTCTCGCACTGAAGCTTTCTTT
CDR3 protein: CASSPTTGSRTEAFF

V gene: TRBV5-4
D gene: TRBD1
clone size: -
J gene: TRBJ2-7
CDR3 DNA: TGTGCCAGCAGCACGGGACAGGTAACTAAGCAGTACTTC
CDR3 protein: CASSTGQVTKQYF

V gene: TRBV28
D gene: -
clone size: -
J gene: TRBJ1-4
CDR3 DNA: TGTGCCAGCAGTTTACCAGGGGCAGGGACTGAAAAACTGTTTTTT
CDR3 protein: CASSLPGAGTEKLFF

V gene: TRBV5-6
D gene: -
clone size: -
J gene: TRBJ2-1
CDR3 DNA: TGTGCCAGCAGCTTTGGGGCGGGGATCTCCTACAATGAGCAGTTCTTC
CDR3 protein: CASSFGAGISYNEQFF

V gene: TRBV19
D gene: TRBD1
clone size: -
J gene: TRBJ2-7
CDR3 DNA: TGTGCCAGTAAAGACAGGGACCACGAGCAGTACTTC
CDR3 protein: CASKDRDHEQYF

V gene: TRBV6-6
D gene: -
clone size: -
J gene: TRBJ2-1
CDR3 DNA: TGTGCCAGCAGTTACTCGAAGGGGAAGGATGAGCAGTTCTTC
CDR3 protein: CASSYSKGKDEQFF

V gene: TRBV7-8
D gene: TRBD2
clone size: -
J gene: TRBJ2-1
CDR3 DNA: TGTGCCAGCAGCTTAGGGCGGGGGGGCCTCAATGAGCAGTTCTTC
CDR3 protein: CASSLGRGGLNEQFF

V gene: TRBV7-8
D gene: -
clone size: -
J gene: TRBJ1-5
CDR3 DNA: TGTGCCAGCAGCTTAAACCAGGGGCCAAGTCAGCCCCAGCATTTT
CDR3 protein: CASSLNQGPSQPQHF

V gene: TRBV5-1
D gene: -
clone size: -
J gene: TRBJ2-3
CDR3 DNA: TGCGCCAGCAGCGGCACCGGGAGCGTTACAGATACGCAGTATTTT
CDR3 protein: CASSGTGSVTDTQYF

V gene: TRBV7-9
D gene: TRBD1
clone size: -
J gene: TRBJ2-3
CDR3 DNA: TGTGCCAGCAGCCCGGGACAGACCGACACAGATACGCAGTATTTT
CDR3 protein: CASSPGQTDTDTQYF

V gene: TRBV5-5
D gene: -
clone size: -
J gene: TRBJ1-2
CDR3 DNA: TGTGCCAGCAGGCGGGACGGCTATGGCTACACCTTC
CDR3 protein: CASRRDGYGYTF